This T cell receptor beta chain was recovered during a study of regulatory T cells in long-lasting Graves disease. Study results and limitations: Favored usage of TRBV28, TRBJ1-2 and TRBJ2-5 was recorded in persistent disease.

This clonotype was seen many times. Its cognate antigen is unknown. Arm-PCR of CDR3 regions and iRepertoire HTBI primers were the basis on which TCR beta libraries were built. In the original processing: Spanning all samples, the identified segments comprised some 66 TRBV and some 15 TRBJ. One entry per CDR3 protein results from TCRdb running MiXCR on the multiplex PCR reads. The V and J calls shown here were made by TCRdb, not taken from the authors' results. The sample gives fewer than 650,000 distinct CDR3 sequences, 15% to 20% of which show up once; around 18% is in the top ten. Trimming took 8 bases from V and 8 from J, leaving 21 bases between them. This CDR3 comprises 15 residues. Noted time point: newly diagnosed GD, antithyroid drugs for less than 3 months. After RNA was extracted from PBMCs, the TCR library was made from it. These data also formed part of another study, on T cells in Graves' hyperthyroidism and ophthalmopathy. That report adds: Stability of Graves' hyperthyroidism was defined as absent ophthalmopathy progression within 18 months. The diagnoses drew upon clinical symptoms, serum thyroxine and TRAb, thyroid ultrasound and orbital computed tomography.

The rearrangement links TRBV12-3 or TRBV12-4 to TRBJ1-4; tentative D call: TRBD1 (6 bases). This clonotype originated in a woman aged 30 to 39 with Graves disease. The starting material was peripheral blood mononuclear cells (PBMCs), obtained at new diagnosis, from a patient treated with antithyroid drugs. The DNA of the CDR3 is TGTGCCAGCCGGTACTCGGGACAAAGGACAGAAAAACTGTTTTTT. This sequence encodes CASRYSGQRTEKLFF.